The clone carrying this T cell receptor beta chain was found a few times. The antigen is not known. A TCRbeta library incorporating unique molecular identifiers was prepared. MiXCR was run by TCRdb on the PCR reads, yielding one entry per CDR3 protein. The repertoire holds around 300,000 distinct CDR3 sequences, with roughly 8.2% as singletons. The V gene lost 0 bases and the J gene lost 4 bases, with 13 bases spanning the gap. The CDR3 consists of 15 residues. The germline CDR1 and CDR2 sequences are MNHEY and SVGEGT. This entry is derived from a study of T-cell reconstitution after alpha-beta-depleted transplantation in children. General study results and limits: From surviving recipient T cells and thymic progenitors came the high day-60 TCRbeta diversity observed in some patients. A year post-transplant, T-cell counts and diversity derived mostly from newly produced T cells.

The receptor comes from a female patient aged 2-10 years who had a stem cell transplant for Fanconi anemia, so the T cells may come from the graft donor. The chain is built from TRBV6-2 or TRBV6-3 and TRBJ2-7; D call uncertain. The sequencing used peripheral blood, collected 360 days after TCRalphabeta/CD19-depleted stem cell transplant. DNA for the CDR3: TGTGCCAGCAGTTACTCTGGTTCCAGGTTTTACGAGCAGTACGTC. It is translated as CASSYSGSRFYEQYV.